These 5 T cell receptor beta chains were all obtained from the same sample, sequenced in a study of blood T cells in healthy people across ages. PCR was performed a second time for roughly 7 to 12 cycles using a sample-barcoded 5' primer and a J-beta primer mix. Via MiXCR, TCRdb re-called the 5' RACE reads, giving one row per CDR3 protein. In the table there are hundreds of thousands of distinct CDR3 sequences, 46% of which are singletons. The sequenced sample consisted of blood. These receptors were collected from a man at least 80 years old in good health.

This chain uses TRBV18 with TRBJ2-1; 10 bases are shared with TRBD1. The germline V gene encodes CDR1 KGHSH and CDR2 LQKENI. The CDR3 length is 15 residues. Trimming at V came to 5 bases and at J to 8 bases, leaving 9 bases not matched to a gene. Here the CDR3 DNA reads TGTGCCAGCTCAAACCGGGACAGGGGATCGGATGAGCAGTTCTTC. It is translated as CASSNRDRGSDEQFF.

V usage is TRBV4-3 and J usage is TRBJ1-6; D remains unclear. The CDR3 consists of 16 residues. Germline lookup yields CDR1 LGHNA and CDR2 YSLEER. The germline V and J ends were trimmed by 5 bases and 0 bases, with 11 bases remaining between them. CDR3 DNA: TGCGCCAGCAGCACAAGAAAAGGCTCCTATAATTCACCCCTCCACTTT. Its translation is CASSTRKGSYNSPLHF.

This rearrangement joins TRBV28 to TRBJ2-3, with TRBD2 matching over 7 bases. V gave up 3 bases and J gave up 2 bases; unmatched junction bases: 8. This CDR3 contains 16 residues. CDR1 MDHEN and CDR2 SYDVKM come from the germline V gene. CDR3 in amino acids: CASSLALADYTDTQYF. The CDR3 DNA is TGTGCCAGCAGTTTGGCCCTAGCGGACTACACAGATACGCAGTATTTT.

This clonotype has just a few counts. The J gene is TRBJ2-1, the V gene TRBV24-1, with 11 nucleotides matching TRBD1. CDR3 length: 16 residues. Losses at the gene ends were 4 bases for V and 4 bases for J; bases not matched to a gene: 5. Germline CDR1 is KGHDR and CDR2 is SFDVKD. CDR3 nucleotide sequence: TGTGCCACCAGTGACCCCGGGACAGGGGGGTACAATGAGCAGTTCTTC. It encodes CATSDPGTGGYNEQFF.

CDR3 sequence (DNA): TGTGCCAGCAGCTCCATAGCGGGAGAAGGCTATGAGCAGTTCTTC. Translating it yields CASSSIAGEGYEQFF. This chain links TRBV7-3 with TRBJ2-1, with 9 bases fitting TRBD2. The CDR3 runs 15 residues. The V segment lost 4 bases and the J segment 8 bases; nucleotides outside the gene matches: 9. The germline V gene has CDR1 SGHTA and CDR2 FQGTGA.